This TCR beta chain stems from a study of blood T cell repertoires in COVID-19. Study in general: Italy, Spain and the United States were the sources of the convalescent and acute COVID-19 samples. T cells, B-cell-depleted T cells, or PBMCs supplied cDNA or gDNA.

This clone was counted a few times. Per the original data handling: Amplification from reference gene primers served as the basis for estimated nucleated cell counts. The assay was immunoSEQ multiplex PCR, and TCRdb's table has in-frame clones only and misses some. V and J calls and clone size are copied from that table; D and trimming were computed from the DNA. The sample holds about 58,000 clones; 60% to 85% are singletons and the top ten take over 4%. Germline V gene sequence: CDR1 KGHDR, CDR2 SFDVKD. CDR3 length: 18 residues. J was trimmed by 0 bases and V by 2 bases; bases with no gene match: 7.

The sample consisted of peripheral blood. The rearrangement joins TRBV24-1 to TRBJ1-3; 9 nucleotides align to TRBD1. The clonotype comes from a human donor in a cohort sampled during active COVID-19. The CDR3 reads CATSDSRQGGLSGNTIYF. In nucleotides, the CDR3 is TGTGCCACCAGTGATTCGCGACAGGGGGGCCTCTCTGGAAACACCATATATTTT.